One sample yielded the 2 T cell receptor beta chains listed below, sequenced in a study of shared clonotypes between healthy human individuals. Only CD45RO-negative cells positively selected for CCR7 counted as naive CD8 cells, so terminally differentiated effector memory CD45RA+ cells were excluded. The table came from immunoSEQ multiplex PCR; TCRdb's copy has only in-frame clones and leaves some out. The repertoire holds over 800,000 clones, with more than 85% as singletons. Input material: naive CD8+ T cells sorted from blood. These TCRs come from a man aged 30-40 years in good health.

This rearrangement joins TRBV19 to TRBJ2-5; D perhaps matches TRBD1 (5 bases). V was cut by 1 base and J by 5 bases, with 14 bases left in between. The CDR3 is 15 residues long. Germline V lookup: CDR1 LNHDA, CDR2 SQIVND (reference sequence). For the CDR3, the DNA is TGTGCCAGTAGTATAGTAGGGGATTTGGACGAGACCCAGTACTTC. Translated: CASSIVGDLDETQYF. The variable domain in full, with the rest retrieved from reference TRBV19 and TRBJ2-5, is DGGITQSPKYLFRKEGQNVTLSCEQNLNHDAMYWYRQDPGQGLRLIYYSQIVNDFQKGDIAEGYSVSREKKESFPLTVTSAQKNPTAFYLCASSIVGDLDETQYFGPGTRLLVL.

The chain uses TRBV7-8 and TRBJ2-3, with TRBD2 identical over 7 bases. This CDR3 is 15 amino acids long. With V trimmed by 5 bases and J by 4 bases, 9 bases remained unmatched. Germline loops: CDR1 SGHVS, CDR2 FQNEAQ. CDR3 DNA sequence: TGTGCCAGCAGCCCCCGACTAGCCGAGGCAGATACGCAGTATTTT. Translation: CASSPRLAEADTQYF.